A single sample gave rise to the 11 T cell receptor beta chains below, sequenced in a study of T cell responses to AZD1222 COVID-19 vaccine. The protocol was immunoSEQ multiplex PCR, while the TCRdb copy is restricted to in-frame clones and leaves out a portion. The data contain about 120,000 clones, over 75% of them seen just once; the ten biggest clones take up roughly 1.1%. Sequenced here: peripheral blood, sampled on day 0 of AZD1222 vaccination. These receptors were collected from an adult in good health.

This clone has only a few counts. V and J are TRBV4-1 and TRBJ2-7; D is possibly TRBD2 (6 bases). Trimming pared 0 bases from V and 0 bases from J, leaving 12 bases between. The CDR3 has 16 amino acids. Looked up from germline, CDR1 is MGHRA and CDR2 is YSYEKL. The CDR3 DNA is TGCGCCAGCAGCCAAGAGATGGCGGGGAGCTCCTACGAGCAGTACTTC. Its protein is CASSQEMAGSSYEQYF.

This chain connects TRBV27 to TRBJ1-6; D is uncertain. Germline values: CDR1 MNHEY, CDR2 SMNVEV (reference sequence). The CDR3 runs 18 residues. Trimming stripped 5 bases from V and 0 bases from J, with 17 bases between. The CDR3 DNA is TGTGCCAGCAGTCCTCGTCGGGCCAGGAGCTCCTATAATTCACCCCTCCACTTT. This codes for CASSPRRARSSYNSPLHF.

This clone was seen more than once but under ten times. The chain recombines TRBV5-5 with TRBJ1-5; 8 nucleotides align to TRBD1. Unmatched junction bases numbered 6, after V lost 2 bases and J lost 5 bases. Per germline, CDR1 SGHKS and CDR2 YYEKEE (reference sequence). The CDR3 consists of 15 residues. CDR3 nucleotides: TGTGCCAGCAGCTTCGCAGGGGGCCGGGATCAGCCCCAGCATTTT. Its protein product is CASSFAGGRDQPQHF.

The V gene is TRBV10-3, the J gene TRBJ2-7; 7 bases map to TRBD1. Trimming took 0 bases from V and 5 from J; bases not matched to a gene: 7. The CDR3 sequence is 15 residues long. Per the germline V gene, CDR1 is ENHRY and CDR2 is SYGVKD. The CDR3 here is CAISESHQGDHEQYF. The CDR3 DNA reads as TGTGCCATCAGTGAGTCACACCAGGGGGACCACGAGCAGTACTTC.

This chain links TRBV2 with TRBJ1-2; 8 bases match TRBD1. V trimming: 8 bases; J trimming: 0 bases; junction bases outside the gene matches: 8. The CDR3 totals 15 residues. In germline, CDR1 is SNHLY, CDR2 FYNNEI. CDR3 sequence (DNA): TGTGCCAGCGAGGGACAGGCCGACGCTAACTATGGCTACACCTTC. Encoded protein: CASEGQADANYGYTF.

This clone was detected once. The chain employs TRBV14 and TRBJ1-1, with D unresolved. CDR1 and CDR2 (germline): SGHDN, FVKESK. The CDR3 is 12 residues long. The germline V and J ends were trimmed by 0 bases and 10 bases, with 9 bases remaining between them. In nucleotides, the CDR3 is TGTGCCAGCAGCCAAGAGGTCCAGACAGCTTTCTTT. Its protein is CASSQEVQTAFF. Using reference TRBV14 and TRBJ1-1 for the parts outside the CDR3, the full variable domain is EAGVTQFPSHSVIEKGQTVTLRCDPISGHDNLYWYRRVMGKEIKFLLHFVKESKQDESGMPNNRFLAERTGGTYSTLKVQPAELEDSGVYFCASSQEVQTAFFGQGTRLTVV.

The CDR3 spells CASSQPAGSNNEKLFF. CDR3 DNA: TGCGCCAGCAGCCAACCCGCGGGCAGCAATAATGAAAAACTGTTTTTT. The V gene is TRBV5-1, the J gene TRBJ1-4; unclear D gene. From germline, CDR1 is SGHRS and CDR2 YFSETQ. The CDR3 totals 16 residues. V shed 4 bases and J shed 4 bases, with 17 bases lying between them.

The chain carries TRBV30 and TRBJ1-1, with D hard to call. Germline V gives CDR1 GTSNPN, CDR2 SVGIG (reference sequence). This CDR3 has 12 residues. The germline V and J ends were trimmed by 3 bases and 10 bases, with 15 bases remaining between them. The CDR3 sequence is CAWSPPASGAFF. In DNA, the CDR3 is TGTGCCTGGAGCCCCCCCGCGAGTGGAGCTTTCTTT.

This chain links TRBV3-1 (or the pseudogene TRBV3-2) with TRBJ2-1, with 14 bases lining up with TRBD2. The V segment lost 6 bases and the J segment 13 bases; nucleotides outside the gene matches: 8. Per germline, CDR1 LGHDT and CDR2 YNNKEL (reference sequence). This CDR3 is built from 14 residues. Here the CDR3 DNA reads TGTGCCAGCAGTCCCGGACTAGCGGGGGGCCTCCAGTTCTTC. Its protein is CASSPGLAGGLQFF.

The chain joins TRBV30 to TRBJ1-2, with D possibly TRBD1 on 5 matching bases. V was trimmed by 4 bases and J by 7 bases, leaving 10 bases between them. The CDR3 has 11 amino acids. The germline V gene encodes CDR1 GTSNPN and CDR2 SVGIG (reference sequence). The CDR3 sequence: CAWMVGVGYTF. For the CDR3, the DNA is TGTGCCTGGATGGTAGGGGTTGGCTACACCTTC.

This clone was observed a few times. Other DNA sequences of this sample code for an identical CDR3. The V call is TRBV7-9, the J call TRBJ2-7; D ambiguous. The germline V and J ends were trimmed by 5 bases and 5 bases, with 10 bases remaining between them. Germline V gives CDR1 SEHNR, CDR2 FQNEAQ (reference sequence). The CDR3 extends over 12 amino acids. CDR3 bases: TGTGCCAGCAGCCCTGGAAGGGACGAGCAGTACTTC. Encoded protein: CASSPGRDEQYF.